This T cell receptor beta chain appears in the sequencing data of a study of T cells in Graves' hyperthyroidism and ophthalmopathy. This clonotype was seen many times. Its antigen is currently unknown. It was uncontrolled infection, other autoimmune disease, pregnancy or lactation that excluded patients. Diagnosis rested on symptoms, serum thyroxine and TRAb, thyroid ultrasound, and orbital computed tomography. The CDR3 totals 14 residues. With V trimmed by 4 bases and J by 6 bases, 5 bases remained unmatched. Findings and caveats of the study: Appearing also in blood were most of the thyroid clonotypes expanded above 0.001. The model made its ophthalmopathy prediction, and onset followed a median 6.5 months later.

Amplified TCR beta CDR3 regions derived from RNA transcripts. The primer set for the first-round RT-PCR of the TCR CDR3 was HTBI. Via MiXCR, TCRdb re-called the multiplex PCR reads, giving one row per CDR3 protein. The table records roughly 570,000 distinct CDR3 sequences, about 45% of them present only once. Sequencing input: peripheral blood or thyroid tissue (not recorded which). This receptor was taken from an adult woman with Graves' disease, either hyperthyroidism or ophthalmopathy (not recorded which). The genes are TRBV12-3 or TRBV12-4 and TRBJ2-2; 7 nucleotides agree with TRBD1. CDR3 amino acids: CASSSGTDAGELFF. The CDR3 DNA follows: TGTGCCAGCAGTTCAGGGACAGATGCCGGGGAGCTGTTTTTT.